Following are 30 T cell receptor beta chains from one sample sequenced in a study of cytomegalovirus exposure and HLA in healthy donors. PCR involved 60 Vbeta and 13 Jbeta primers. Clones were sequenced by immunoSEQ multiplex PCR, and TCRdb holds only the in-frame ones, with some missing. The sample contains 150,000 to 200,000 clones, 80% of which appear only once. Input material: PBMCs. Receptors originate from a girl aged 5-17 years in good health and CMV-seropositive.

This clone was seen a handful of times. The chain is built from TRBV6-6 and TRBJ2-2, with D perhaps matching TRBD2 (5 bases). V lost 4 bases, J lost 2 bases, and 11 bases lay in between. The CDR3 extends over 15 amino acids. Germline CDR1 is MNHNY and CDR2 is SVGAGI (reference sequence). CDR3 loop: CASSLGGRNTGELFF. As DNA, the CDR3 is TGTGCCAGCAGTTTGGGCGGGCGTAACACCGGGGAGCTGTTTTTT.

This clone was picked up a small number of times. V gene TRBV6-5 combines with J gene TRBJ2-1; perhaps TRBD2 as D (5 bases). Trimming shortened V by 0 bases and J by 0 bases, and 9 bases separated the two germline ends. Germline lookup yields CDR1 MNHEY and CDR2 SVGAGI. This CDR3 contains 16 residues. This CDR3 reads CASSYSGADSYNEQFF. In DNA form, the CDR3 reads TGTGCCAGCAGTTACTCAGGAGCGGACTCCTACAATGAGCAGTTCTTC.

V and J are TRBV7-9 and TRBJ1-3, with unresolved D. Per germline, CDR1 SEHNR and CDR2 FQNEAQ (reference sequence). The CDR3 has 14 amino acids. V was trimmed by 3 bases and J by 4 bases, leaving 10 bases between them. The CDR3 loop is CASSFGSEGNTIYF. In DNA, the CDR3 is TGTGCCAGCAGCTTCGGGTCAGAAGGAAACACCATATATTTT.

This clone has more than one count but fewer than ten. The chain carries TRBV27 and TRBJ2-1, with TRBD2 identical over 10 bases. Germline assignment: CDR1 MNHEY and CDR2 SMNVEV (reference sequence). V shed 2 bases and J 8 bases; nucleotides not matched to a gene: 9. CDR3 length: 16 residues. CDR3: CASSLRGLAGEYEQFF. CDR3 nucleotides: TGTGCCAGCAGTTTACGGGGCCTAGCGGGAGAGTATGAGCAGTTCTTC.

In DNA, the CDR3 is TGTGCCAGCAGCTTAGGGGACAGAGATCAGCCCCAGCATTTT. Translated: CASSLGDRDQPQHF. The genes are TRBV7-9 and TRBJ1-5, with 7 bases identical to TRBD1. Looked up from germline, CDR1 is SEHNR and CDR2 is FQNEAQ (reference sequence). V was clipped by 1 base and J by 5 bases; unmatched bases: 2. This CDR3 region has 14 residues.

The chain recombines TRBV15 with TRBJ1-3; 8 bases are shared with TRBD1. V gave up 0 bases and J gave up 2 bases; unmatched junction bases: 6. Germline values: CDR1 LNHNV, CDR2 YYDKDF (reference sequence). The CDR3 has 17 residues. CDR3: CATSRDPDRAAGNTIYF. In DNA, the CDR3 is TGTGCCACCAGCAGAGACCCGGACAGGGCCGCTGGAAACACCATATATTTT.

V is TRBV6-1 and J is TRBJ1-5; D gene unclear. With 5 bases removed from V and 0 bases from J, the gap between germline ends came to 11 bases. The V gene's germline CDR1 is MNHNS and CDR2 SASEGT. This CDR3 region has 15 residues. CDR3 coding DNA: TGTGCCAGCAGTAAAAGACTGCTTAGCAATCAGCCCCAGCATTTT. Encoded protein: CASSKRLLSNQPQHF.

The rearrangement uses TRBV6-1 and TRBJ1-2; D gene ambiguous. This CDR3 is 15 amino acids long. V lost 6 bases and J 0 bases, leaving 14 bases between the germline ends. In germline, CDR1 is MNHNS, CDR2 SASEGT. The CDR3 sequence is CASREGTNPNYGYTF. CDR3 DNA sequence: TGTGCCAGCAGGGAGGGAACCAACCCTAACTATGGCTACACCTTC.

The rearrangement uses TRBV6-6 and TRBJ2-1, with D possibly TRBD1 on 6 matching bases. The CDR3 spans 15 residues. V lost 10 bases, J lost 3 bases, and 19 bases lay in between. The germline CDR1 and CDR2 sequences are MNHNY and SVGAGI (reference sequence). This CDR3 reads CAIRRQEDSYNEQFF. In DNA, the CDR3 is TGTGCCATCAGGAGACAAGAGGACAGCTACAATGAGCAGTTCTTC.

This clone was counted a few times. J is TRBJ2-7 and V is TRBV7-2; D is possibly TRBD1 (5 bases). Germline V gene sequence: CDR1 SGHTA, CDR2 FQGNSA. V lost 4 bases and J 2 bases, leaving 18 bases between the germline ends. This CDR3 is 16 amino acids long. CDR3 protein: CASSSQGPGKTYEQYF. DNA of the CDR3: TGTGCCAGCAGCTCCCAGGGCCCCGGAAAAACCTACGAGCAGTACTTC.

Only a few counts were recorded for this clone. The chain employs TRBV19 and TRBJ1-4, with a tentative D call TRBD1 (6 bases). With 6 bases removed from V and 5 bases from J, the gap between germline ends came to 10 bases. CDR3 length: 13 amino acids. Germline loops: CDR1 LNHDA, CDR2 SQIVND (reference sequence). The CDR3 DNA follows: TGTGCCAGTAGGAGAACAGGGAATGAAAAACTGTTTTTT. The encoded protein is CASRRTGNEKLFF.

The CDR3 coding sequence is TGTGCCAGCAGTTACTTAAGTGACAGGGACTATGGCTACACCTTC. As protein: CASSYLSDRDYGYTF. This chain links TRBV6-5 with TRBJ1-2; TRBD1 matches 7 bases. The ends lost 1 base at V and 3 bases at J; junction bases unmatched: 5. Germline values: CDR1 MNHEY, CDR2 SVGAGI. This CDR3 has 15 amino acids.

This clone was counted between two and nine times. The V gene is TRBV4-3, the J gene TRBJ2-2; TRBD1 agrees at 8 bases. V lost 0 bases, J lost 3 bases, and 21 bases stayed unmatched. Germline V CDR1 and CDR2: LGHNA, YSLEER. This CDR3 has 22 amino acids. CDR3 in amino acids: CASSQDPGTGGRGGDYTGELFF. CDR3 in DNA: TGCGCCAGCAGCCAAGATCCGGGTACAGGGGGTCGGGGCGGAGACTACACCGGGGAGCTGTTTTTT.

The CDR3 protein is CASSWGFGRNTEAFF. The CDR3 region has the DNA TGTGCCAGCAGTTGGGGTTTCGGGAGGAACACTGAAGCTTTCTTT. The V gene is TRBV27, the J gene TRBJ1-1; D is undetermined. The CDR3 has 15 residues. Germline loops: CDR1 MNHEY, CDR2 SMNVEV (reference sequence). Trimming removed 4 bases from V and 1 base from J, with 13 bases in between.

The gene calls are TRBV27 and TRBJ2-1, with 10 bases matching TRBD2. Per germline, CDR1 MNHEY and CDR2 SMNVEV (reference sequence). Unmatched junction bases numbered 7, after V lost 5 bases and J lost 3 bases. The CDR3 loop spans 16 amino acids. The CDR3 loop is CASSPGLAVGYNEQFF. CDR3 nucleotide sequence: TGTGCCAGCAGTCCCGGACTAGCGGTAGGCTACAATGAGCAGTTCTTC.

This chain links TRBV6-6 with TRBJ2-1; D perhaps matches TRBD1 (6 bases). The CDR3 is made up of 15 amino acids. Germline assignment: CDR1 MNHNY and CDR2 SVGAGI (reference sequence). V gave up 6 bases and J gave up 5 bases, with 17 bases separating them. The CDR3 loop is CASRPNRVENNEQFF. The CDR3 DNA is TGTGCCAGCAGACCAAACAGGGTGGAAAACAATGAGCAGTTCTTC.

The V gene is TRBV6-5, the J gene TRBJ1-1; no reliable D call. Trimming removed 6 bases from V and 0 bases from J, with 8 bases in between. This CDR3 region has 13 residues. Germline V lookup: CDR1 MNHEY, CDR2 SVGAGI. The CDR3 nucleotides are TGTGCCAGCAGCCTAAGCATGAACACTGAAGCTTTCTTT. Its translation: CASSLSMNTEAFF.

This clone was seen a handful of times. This chain connects TRBV27 to TRBJ1-5; D not certain. The CDR3 has 13 residues. Per the germline V gene, CDR1 is MNHEY and CDR2 is SMNVEV (reference sequence). The germline V and J ends were trimmed by 3 bases and 6 bases, with 9 bases remaining between them. Here the CDR3 reads CASSFVEGQPQHF. The CDR3, as DNA: TGTGCCAGCAGTTTCGTGGAGGGTCAGCCCCAGCATTTT.

The chain has TRBV13 and TRBJ2-1; 7 positions match TRBD2. The CDR3 contains 14 residues. Unmatched junction bases numbered 7, after V lost 5 bases and J lost 6 bases. CDR1 is PRHDT and CDR2 is FYEKMQ in the germline V gene (reference sequence). CDR3 sequence (DNA): TGTGCCAGCAGCCCCGGGACTAACCCCAATGAGCAGTTCTTC. Its protein is CASSPGTNPNEQFF.

The chain joins TRBV30 to TRBJ1-4; D perhaps matches TRBD1 (5 bases). V was cut by 1 base and J by 8 bases, with 20 bases left in between. The length of the CDR3 is 16 residues. Germline-derived CDR1 and CDR2 are GTSNPN and SVGIG (reference sequence). The CDR3 region has the DNA TGTGCCTGGAGTGATGGGAGGGGTCGGGTAGGAGAAAAACTGTTTTTT. Translating it yields CAWSDGRGRVGEKLFF. Full variable domain (outside the CDR3, taken from reference TRBV30 and TRBJ1-4): SQTIHQWPATLVQPVGSPLSLECTVEGTSNPNLYWYRQAAGRGLQLLFYSVGIGQISSEVPQNLSASRPQDRQFILSSKKLLLSDSGFYLCAWSDGRGRVGEKLFFGSGTQLSVL.

The V call is TRBV7-6, the J call TRBJ2-7, with D perhaps matching TRBD2 (6 bases). The CDR3 is 14 residues long. With 7 bases removed from V and 0 bases from J, the gap between germline ends came to 13 bases. The germline CDR1 and CDR2 sequences are SGHVS and FNYEAQ. The chain's CDR3 is CASNQGGASYEQYF. The CDR3 DNA reads TGTGCCAGCAACCAGGGAGGTGCCTCCTACGAGCAGTACTTC.

The chain is built from TRBV2 and TRBJ2-7, with D uncertain. Germline assignment: CDR1 SNHLY and CDR2 FYNNEI. CDR3 length equals 12 residues. With 6 bases removed from V and 4 bases from J, the gap between germline ends came to 10 bases. This CDR3 reads CASRPEYYEQYF. As DNA, the CDR3 is TGTGCCAGCAGGCCTGAGTATTACGAGCAGTACTTC.

CDR3 residues: CASSDGGGGIYEQYF. Written as DNA, the CDR3 is TGTGCCAGTAGCGACGGAGGGGGGGGTATCTACGAGCAGTACTTC. V gene TRBV19 combines with J gene TRBJ2-7, with D possibly being TRBD2 (7 bases). Germline CDR1 and CDR2: LNHDA and SQIVND (reference sequence). The CDR3 has 15 residues. Trimming pared 6 bases from V and 3 bases from J, leaving 18 bases between.

This rearrangement joins TRBV7-2 to TRBJ2-3, with TRBD2 matching over 7 bases. V was pared by 5 bases and J by 5 bases, with 10 bases of the junction left unmatched. CDR1 and CDR2 (germline): SGHTA, FQGNSA. This CDR3 is 15 amino acids long. CDR3 loop: CASSRWEGAGDTQYF. In nucleotides, the CDR3 is TGTGCCAGCAGCAGATGGGAGGGTGCGGGAGATACGCAGTATTTT.

In this sample, this clone turned up once. The chain uses TRBV18 and TRBJ1-1; 12 bases are shared with TRBD1. This CDR3 has 17 amino acids. V shed 1 base and J 1 base; nucleotides not matched to a gene: 4. Germline-derived CDR1 and CDR2 are KGHSH and LQKENI. The CDR3 DNA is TGTGCCAGCTCACCACGGGACAGGGGGCCTCCGAACACTGAAGCTTTCTTT. Translated, it gives CASSPRDRGPPNTEAFF.

The chain recombines TRBV7-2 with TRBJ1-2; D remains ambiguous. Germline V gives CDR1 SGHTA, CDR2 FQGNSA. V lost 3 bases, J lost 0 bases, and 5 bases lay in between. The CDR3 sequence is 13 residues long. Written as DNA, the CDR3 is TGTGCCAGCAGCTTTCAGGCTAACTATGGCTACACCTTC. Its translation: CASSFQANYGYTF. Based on the CDR3 plus reference TRBV7-2 and TRBJ1-2, the full variable domain is GAGVSQSPSNKVTEKGKDVELRCDPISGHTALYWYRQSLGQGLEFLIYFQGNSAPDKSGLPSDRFSAERTGGSVSTLTIQRTQQEDSAVYLCASSFQANYGYTFGSGTRLTVV.

The genes are TRBV19 and TRBJ2-1, with D tentatively TRBD2 (5 bases). Germline V gene data show CDR1 as LNHDA and CDR2 as SQIVND (reference sequence). V lost 7 bases and J 12 bases, leaving 31 bases between the germline ends. This CDR3 is 17 amino acids long. The CDR3 loop is CASTGAPWGAWVLGQFF. As DNA, the CDR3 is TGTGCCAGTACCGGAGCCCCCTGGGGAGCGTGGGTCCTGGGGCAGTTCTTC.

This sequence joins TRBV5-6 and TRBJ1-5; 8 bases map to TRBD1. The CDR3 length is 14 residues. V was pared by 5 bases and J by 5 bases, with 6 bases of the junction left unmatched. The germline CDR1 and CDR2 sequences are SGHDT and YYEEEE. CDR3: CASSAGTGDQPQHF. The CDR3 bases are TGTGCCAGCAGTGCCGGGACAGGTGATCAGCCCCAGCATTTT.

There are a few counts of this clone. The rearrangement uses TRBV4-2 and TRBJ2-5, with 14 bases identical to TRBD2. Losses at the gene ends were 1 base for V and 5 bases for J; bases not matched to a gene: 12. CDR1 is LGHNA and CDR2 is YNFKEQ in the germline V gene. This CDR3 has 19 amino acids. The CDR3 coding sequence is TGTGCCAGCAGCCAAGGCGGGACTAGCGGGAGCGGGTTAGGGGAGACCCAGTACTTC. Its translation is CASSQGGTSGSGLGETQYF.

The chain links TRBV9 to TRBJ1-2; tentatively, D is TRBD1 (6 bases). The CDR3 contains 15 residues. The V and J ends lost 3 bases and 4 bases respectively, with 16 bases between them. In germline, CDR1 is SGDLS, CDR2 YYNGEE. The CDR3 bases are TGTGCCAGCAGCGCCGTCCGCTTGGGGGCCTATGGCTACACCTTC. Encoded protein: CASSAVRLGAYGYTF.